This is a list of T cell receptor beta chains from one sample in a study of T cell responses to AZD1222 COVID-19 vaccine. TCRdb's table, derived via immunoSEQ multiplex PCR, lists solely in-frame clones and lacks some. Seen here are tens of thousands of clones, about 90% observed once, and the top ten hold around 5%. The source material was peripheral blood, sampled on day 0 of AZD1222 vaccination. The receptors originated from an adult in good health. Both conserved end residues are part of each CDR3. Fields, in order: clone size, J gene, V gene, CDR3 protein. Clone size is stated in some rows and not others, as once, few, many or a class when expanded.

clone size: NA; J gene: TRBJ1-1; V gene: TRBV5-1; CDR3 protein: CASSVMTGSTEAFF
clone size: NA; J gene: TRBJ1-5; V gene: TRBV19; CDR3 protein: CASSKTGAGQPQHF
clone size: once; J gene: TRBJ2-7; V gene: TRBV15; CDR3 protein: CATSDIGDPYEQYF
clone size: NA; J gene: TRBJ2-5; V gene: TRBV5-6; CDR3 protein: CASSLDETQYF
clone size: NA; J gene: TRBJ2-7; V gene: TRBV3-1/TRBV3-2; CDR3 protein: CASSQVEGLISYEQYF
clone size: NA; J gene: TRBJ2-2; V gene: TRBV12-3/TRBV12-4; CDR3 protein: CASNNRGTGELFF
clone size: NA; J gene: TRBJ1-5; V gene: TRBV6-5; CDR3 protein: CASQDRFRQPQHF
clone size: NA; J gene: TRBJ2-1; V gene: TRBV4-1; CDR3 protein: CASSQDWGDEQFF
clone size: once; J gene: TRBJ1-2; V gene: TRBV30; CDR3 protein: CAWSRIRVGYGYTF
clone size: NA; J gene: TRBJ1-2; V gene: TRBV6-5; CDR3 protein: CASSYDGGRDYGYTF
clone size: NA; J gene: TRBJ2-7; V gene: TRBV6-5; CDR3 protein: CASRKGHSTLEQYF
clone size: NA; J gene: TRBJ2-7; V gene: TRBV5-8; CDR3 protein: CASSLQGYEQYF
clone size: few; J gene: TRBJ1-2; V gene: TRBV7-9; CDR3 protein: CASSLLGGGGYTF
clone size: NA; J gene: TRBJ1-1; V gene: TRBV7-9; CDR3 protein: CASSKGQGLTEAFF
clone size: once; J gene: TRBJ1-4; V gene: TRBV20-1; CDR3 protein: CSASIIEREKLFF
clone size: NA; J gene: TRBJ2-7; V gene: TRBV2; CDR3 protein: CACIFGQGSYEQYF
clone size: NA; J gene: TRBJ2-1; V gene: TRBV6-2/TRBV6-3; CDR3 protein: CASSYVSNEQFF
clone size: NA; J gene: TRBJ1-5; V gene: TRBV12-3/TRBV12-4; CDR3 protein: CASSLGWGKPQHF
clone size: NA; J gene: TRBJ2-5; V gene: TRBV2; CDR3 protein: CASRGLAVQETQYF
clone size: NA; J gene: TRBJ2-2; V gene: TRBV7-9; CDR3 protein: CASSLASSTGELFF
clone size: NA; J gene: TRBJ1-2; V gene: TRBV20-1; CDR3 protein: CSASGAGRDYGYTF
clone size: NA; J gene: TRBJ1-1; V gene: TRBV6-5; CDR3 protein: CASSWTVNTEAFF
clone size: NA; J gene: TRBJ1-4; V gene: TRBV3-1/TRBV3-2; CDR3 protein: CASGGLANEKLFF
clone size: NA; J gene: TRBJ1-1; V gene: TRBV12-3/TRBV12-4; CDR3 protein: CASSWGNTEAFF
clone size: NA; J gene: TRBJ1-5; V gene: TRBV5-6; CDR3 protein: CASSLFPHRGGGNQPQHF
clone size: NA; J gene: TRBJ2-2; V gene: TRBV5-1; CDR3 protein: CASSAGQQTGELFF
clone size: NA; J gene: TRBJ1-2; V gene: TRBV18; CDR3 protein: CASSPTTGGENGYTF
clone size: NA; J gene: TRBJ1-4; V gene: TRBV7-9; CDR3 protein: CASSYRTPNEKLFF
clone size: NA; J gene: TRBJ1-1; V gene: TRBV5-1; CDR3 protein: CASSWDTMNTEAFF
clone size: NA; J gene: TRBJ1-3; V gene: TRBV7-9; CDR3 protein: CASSLRADSGNTIYF
clone size: NA; J gene: TRBJ1-2; V gene: TRBV24-1; CDR3 protein: CATTPTVGGYTF
clone size: NA; J gene: TRBJ1-1; V gene: TRBV19; CDR3 protein: CASSSGQGRFTEAFF
clone size: NA; J gene: TRBJ2-7; V gene: TRBV7-2; CDR3 protein: CASTLGLGRAYEQNF
clone size: few; J gene: TRBJ2-1; V gene: TRBV18; CDR3 protein: CASSWRQYNEQFF
clone size: NA; J gene: TRBJ2-2; V gene: TRBV18; CDR3 protein: CASSPETSGSNTGELFF
clone size: NA; J gene: TRBJ1-2; V gene: TRBV19; CDR3 protein: CASSIDSGGGYTF
clone size: NA; J gene: TRBJ1-1; V gene: TRBV20-1; CDR3 protein: CSASSGTEAFF
clone size: NA; J gene: TRBJ1-1; V gene: TRBV6-4; CDR3 protein: CASSSRGGTEAFF
clone size: NA; J gene: TRBJ1-4; V gene: TRBV3-1/TRBV3-2; CDR3 protein: CASSHTDSTGSNEKLFF
clone size: once; J gene: TRBJ1-1; V gene: TRBV5-4; CDR3 protein: CASSLGQWDTEAFF
clone size: NA; J gene: TRBJ2-5; V gene: TRBV5-1; CDR3 protein: CASSRGLAEETQYF
clone size: NA; J gene: TRBJ1-6; V gene: TRBV5-1; CDR3 protein: CASSLIESLPNSPLHF
clone size: NA; J gene: TRBJ1-1; V gene: TRBV29-1; CDR3 protein: CSVELGGLNTEAFF
clone size: NA; J gene: TRBJ2-7; V gene: TRBV7-3; CDR3 protein: CASSQGQYGEQYF
clone size: NA; J gene: TRBJ2-7; V gene: TRBV6-5; CDR3 protein: CASSRLDGSEQYF
clone size: NA; J gene: TRBJ2-6; V gene: TRBV9; CDR3 protein: CATGTPISGANVLTF
clone size: NA; J gene: TRBJ2-5; V gene: TRBV7-2; CDR3 protein: CASRPRLAGETQYF
clone size: NA; J gene: TRBJ1-3; V gene: TRBV9; CDR3 protein: CASKRDRSSGNTIYF
clone size: NA; J gene: TRBJ2-3; V gene: TRBV5-6; CDR3 protein: CASSIRTSGGTDTQYF
clone size: NA; J gene: TRBJ1-1; V gene: TRBV15; CDR3 protein: CATSRGGGMNTEAFF
clone size: NA; J gene: TRBJ2-5; V gene: TRBV19; CDR3 protein: CASSSTKQETQYF
clone size: NA; J gene: TRBJ2-5; V gene: TRBV7-2; CDR3 protein: CASSSQRGGTQYF
clone size: NA; J gene: TRBJ2-7; V gene: TRBV5-3; CDR3 protein: CARSLEGYEQYF
clone size: NA; J gene: TRBJ2-2; V gene: TRBV6-5; CDR3 protein: CASSYKRTKTGELFF
clone size: NA; J gene: TRBJ1-6; V gene: TRBV11-2; CDR3 protein: CASSQTGYKSPLHF
clone size: NA; J gene: TRBJ1-6; V gene: TRBV9; CDR3 protein: CASSLGTANSPLHF
clone size: NA; J gene: TRBJ2-1; V gene: TRBV29-1; CDR3 protein: CSIGTPYNEQFF
clone size: NA; J gene: TRBJ1-4; V gene: TRBV5-1; CDR3 protein: CASSRTRGANEKLFF
clone size: once; J gene: TRBJ1-1; V gene: TRBV19; CDR3 protein: CASSAQLFRGLTEAFF
clone size: NA; J gene: TRBJ2-7; V gene: TRBV6-5; CDR3 protein: CASSYYPGGEQYF